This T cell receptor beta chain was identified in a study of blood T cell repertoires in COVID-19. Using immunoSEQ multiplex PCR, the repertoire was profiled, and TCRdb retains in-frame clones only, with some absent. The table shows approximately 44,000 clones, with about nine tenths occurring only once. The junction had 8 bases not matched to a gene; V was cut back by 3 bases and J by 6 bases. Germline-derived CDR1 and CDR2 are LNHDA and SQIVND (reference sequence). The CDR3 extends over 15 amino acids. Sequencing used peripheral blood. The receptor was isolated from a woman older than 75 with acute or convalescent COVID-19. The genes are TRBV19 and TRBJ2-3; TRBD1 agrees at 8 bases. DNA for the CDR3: TGTGCCAGTAGTATTGGGACAGGCGACGGGGATACGCAGTATTTT. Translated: CASSIGTGDGDTQYF.